This TCR beta chain was observed in a study of T-cell memory formation after mild COVID-19. Whole-study findings and limits: Clones contracting day 15 to 85 were balanced CD4/CD8; later expanders leaned CD4+. Shrinking CD4+ clones resided mostly in CM and EM, and CD8+ ones in EMRA. Cross-reactive memory appears to have joined, as suggested by some responding clones showing up in pre-infection memory.

This clonotype was counted between two and nine times. No antigen is known for it. UMIs and sample barcodes were carried by the TCR alpha and TCR beta cDNA libraries that 5'RACE produced using constant-segment primers. TCRdb itself ran the 5' RACE reads through MiXCR, one entry per CDR3 protein. The sample has approximately 100,000 distinct CDR3 sequences; over 8.5% are singletons. The CDR3 is 14 residues long. The V end lost 3 bases, the J end lost 2 bases, and 11 bases lay between the germline ends. Looked up from germline, CDR1 is SGHDT and CDR2 is YYEEEE. The sample consisted of PBMCs or a T cell subset sorted from them (not recorded which). This chain links TRBV5-6 with TRBJ1-2, with D perhaps matching TRBD1 (5 bases). The TCR comes from a man in his late teens or twenties who had mild COVID-19 (a few samples of this study predate the infection). Cell type and time point are not known. Here the CDR3 DNA reads TGTGCCAGCAGCTCGGCCGGGGGAAACTATGGCTACACCTTC. This encodes CASSSAGGNYGYTF.